The 19 T cell receptor beta chains given below trace back to one sample, sequenced in a study of PD-1 blockade in classical Hodgkin lymphoma. The assay was immunoSEQ multiplex PCR, and TCRdb's table has in-frame clones only and misses some. Of tens of thousands of clones listed, roughly 90% were seen once; the top ten hold 0.4% to 0.5%. Time point noted: newly diagnosed, previously untreated cHL patient sample. Magnetic negative selection of thawed PBMCs was the method by which CD4+ T cells were purified. The material sequenced was CD4+ T cells from blood. These receptors came from a human donor with classical Hodgkin lymphoma.

The chain carries TRBV5-1 and TRBJ1-4; the D is unclear. V was clipped by 1 base and J by 8 bases, with 12 bases between them. This CDR3 is 14 amino acids long. CDR1 is SGHRS and CDR2 is YFSETQ in the germline V gene. The CDR3 region is CASSLTIQSEKLFF. CDR3 in DNA: TGCGCCAGCAGCTTGACAATACAATCCGAAAAACTGTTTTTT.

Turning to this clone: A junction end diverges from the germline sequence, so it may reflect a read error. This rearrangement joins TRBV20-1 to TRBJ2-5; D gene ambiguous. The CDR3 consists of 11 residues. CDR1 is DFQATT and CDR2 is SNEGSKA in the germline V gene (reference sequence). The CDR3 region has the DNA TGCAGTGCTTACATCATGACCGGTTGCCACTTC. Amino acid sequence: CSAYIMTGCHF.

The chain joins TRBV14 to TRBJ2-4, with a weak D call TRBD1 (5 bases). The CDR3 contains 12 residues. V dropped 4 bases and J dropped 9 bases, with 10 bases sitting between them. Germline assignment: CDR1 SGHDN and CDR2 FVKESK. The CDR3 protein is CASSLRGGIQYF. CDR3 DNA: TGTGCCAGCAGCCTTAGGGGCGGCATTCAGTACTTC.

The chain combines TRBV29-1 with TRBJ1-5; D ambiguous. Per germline, CDR1 SQVTM and CDR2 ANQGSEA. V lost 0 bases to trimming and J lost 6 bases, with 9 bases between them. The length of the CDR3 is 13 residues. CDR3 in amino acids: CSVEEGEGQPQHF. CDR3 DNA: TGCAGCGTTGAAGAGGGAGAAGGTCAGCCCCAGCATTTT. Based on the CDR3 plus reference TRBV29-1 and TRBJ1-5, the full variable domain is SAVISQKPSRDICQRGTSLTIQCQVDSQVTMMFWYRQQPGQSLTLIATANQGSEATYESGFVIDKFPISRPNLTFSTLTVSNMSPEDSSIYLCSVEEGEGQPQHFGDGTRLSIL.

The rearrangement uses TRBV7-8 and TRBJ2-1; D not certain. V lost 4 bases, J lost 6 bases, and 13 bases lay in between. This CDR3 contains 14 residues. Germline assignment: CDR1 SGHVS and CDR2 FQNEAQ. CDR3 protein: CASSSARTFNEQFF. Written as DNA, the CDR3 is TGTGCCAGCAGCTCCGCTAGGACCTTCAATGAGCAGTTCTTC.

The chain employs TRBV5-1 and TRBJ2-3; D uncertain. Germline V gene data show CDR1 as SGHRS and CDR2 as YFSETQ. This CDR3 spans 12 amino acids. The V end was cut by 0 bases, the J end by 5 bases, with 4 bases between. The CDR3 here is CASSLDRDTQYF. Here the CDR3 DNA reads TGCGCCAGCAGCTTGGACCGAGATACGCAGTATTTT.

This rearrangement joins TRBV12-5 to TRBJ1-1; D unclear. Trimming stripped 0 bases from V and 4 bases from J, with 30 bases between. Per germline, CDR1 LGHNT and CDR2 FRNRAP. This CDR3 comprises 21 residues. The CDR3 sequence: CASGLVRVRPSEDRMGTEAFF. The CDR3 DNA reads as TGTGCTAGTGGTTTGGTAAGGGTCAGACCCAGCGAGGATCGGATGGGCACTGAAGCTTTCTTT.

This chain connects TRBV30 to TRBJ1-1, with unresolved D. CDR3 length equals 15 residues. Trimming removed 6 bases at V and 0 bases at J, with 17 bases between. Germline V gene lookup returns CDR1 GTSNPN and CDR2 SVGIG (reference sequence). The CDR3 sequence is CACPPVGRMNTEAFF. In DNA form, the CDR3 reads TGTGCCTGCCCTCCGGTGGGCCGCATGAACACTGAAGCTTTCTTT.

V usage is TRBV27 and J usage is TRBJ2-3, with D unclear. The V end lost 8 bases, the J end lost 2 bases, and 11 bases lay between the germline ends. Germline V lookup: CDR1 MNHEY, CDR2 SMNVEV (reference sequence). The CDR3 totals 13 residues. CDR3 sequence (DNA): TGTGCCAGCTCCCTTTTAAACACAGATACGCAGTATTTT. Residues: CASSLLNTDTQYF.

J is TRBJ1-2 and V is TRBV5-1; D is uncertain. The CDR3 consists of 16 residues. V lost 4 bases and J 3 bases, leaving 19 bases between the germline ends. CDR1 and CDR2 from the germline V gene are SGHRS and YFSETQ. The CDR3: CASSATRGWAHYGYTF. As DNA, the CDR3 is TGCGCCAGCAGCGCCACCCGAGGCTGGGCCCACTATGGCTACACCTTC.

The rearrangement joins TRBV7-2 to TRBJ2-5, with 12 bases aligning to TRBD2. The germline V gene has CDR1 SGHTA and CDR2 FQGNSA. V was pared by 4 bases and J by 5 bases, with 2 bases of the junction left unmatched. The CDR3 is 14 residues long. Here the CDR3 reads CASSSGTSGETQYF. The CDR3 nucleotides are TGTGCCAGCAGCTCGGGGACTAGCGGGGAGACCCAGTACTTC.

The chain links TRBV7-2 to TRBJ1-6; D gene ambiguous. This CDR3 contains 14 residues. V was cut by 1 base and J by 10 bases, with 11 bases left in between. The germline gives CDR1 SGHTA, CDR2 FQGNSA. Written as DNA, the CDR3 is TGTGCCAGCAGCTTAGATGGGTTCGGCTCACCCCTCCACTTT. It translates to CASSLDGFGSPLHF.

The rearrangement links TRBV10-1 to TRBJ2-3; TRBD2 aligns across 10 bases. The CDR3 runs to 15 residues. After removal of 4 bases from V and 2 bases from J, the junction contained 3 bases not matched to a gene. Germline values: CDR1 WNHNN, CDR2 SYGVQD (reference sequence). The CDR3 protein is CASSVTSGTTDTQYF. The CDR3 bases are TGCGCCAGCAGTGTTACTAGCGGGACCACAGATACGCAGTATTTT.

V usage is TRBV2 and J usage is TRBJ1-2; a possible D gene is TRBD1 (5 bases). The germline gives CDR1 SNHLY, CDR2 FYNNEI. CDR3 length equals 13 residues. V gave up 3 bases and J gave up 7 bases, with 12 bases separating them. CDR3 in amino acids: CASSDTSGFGYTF. The CDR3, as DNA: TGTGCCAGCAGTGATACGTCAGGGTTTGGCTACACCTTC.

J is TRBJ2-5 and V is TRBV27; TRBD2 agrees at 9 bases. After removal of 6 bases from V and 5 bases from J, the junction contained 13 bases not matched to a gene. The germline V gene encodes CDR1 MNHEY and CDR2 SMNVEV (reference sequence). The CDR3 loop spans 16 amino acids. CDR3 protein: CASRVAGARVWETQYF. In DNA, the CDR3 is TGTGCCAGCAGAGTAGCGGGAGCTAGGGTCTGGGAGACCCAGTACTTC.

The V gene is TRBV5-8, the J gene TRBJ1-6, with a weak D call TRBD1 (6 bases). Germline-derived CDR1 and CDR2 are SGHTS and YDEGEE. CDR3 size: 16 residues. V was cut by 0 bases and J by 6 bases, with 13 bases left in between. The CDR3 region is CASSLVRQGGNSPLHF. CDR3 DNA: TGTGCCAGCAGCTTGGTCCGCCAAGGGGGTAATTCACCCCTCCACTTT.

The CDR3 protein is CASSPRVDYGYTF. The DNA of the CDR3 is TGTGCCAGTAGCCCCAGGGTCGACTATGGCTACACCTTC. The genes are TRBV19 and TRBJ1-2, with a possible D match to TRBD1 (5 bases). V lost 6 bases to trimming and J lost 3 bases, with 11 bases between them. The germline V gene has CDR1 LNHDA and CDR2 SQIVND (reference sequence). The CDR3 is made up of 13 amino acids. The full variable domain, in which reference TRBV19 and TRBJ1-2 provide the parts outside the CDR3, is DGGITQSPKYLFRKEGQNVTLSCEQNLNHDAMYWYRQDPGQGLRLIYYSQIVNDFQKGDIAEGYSVSREKKESFPLTVTSAQKNPTAFYLCASSPRVDYGYTFGSGTRLTVV.

The chain is built from TRBV6-5 and TRBJ1-4, with D perhaps TRBD1 (6 bases). Trimming took off 2 bases at V and 4 bases at J, with 14 bases between the two ends. This CDR3 spans 16 amino acids. CDR1 is MNHEY, CDR2 SVGAGI, per germline. CDR3 in DNA: TGTGCCAGCAGTTACGGAACAGGGTGGGGTAATGAAAAACTGTTTTTT. This codes for CASSYGTGWGNEKLFF.

This chain joins TRBV30 and TRBJ2-7; D gene unclear. V lost 2 bases and J lost 0, with 5 bases in between. Germline assignment: CDR1 GTSNPN and CDR2 SVGIG (reference sequence). The CDR3 loop spans 12 amino acids. The CDR3 spells CAWSPASYEQYF. CDR3 nucleotides: TGTGCCTGGAGTCCGGCCTCCTACGAGCAGTACTTC.